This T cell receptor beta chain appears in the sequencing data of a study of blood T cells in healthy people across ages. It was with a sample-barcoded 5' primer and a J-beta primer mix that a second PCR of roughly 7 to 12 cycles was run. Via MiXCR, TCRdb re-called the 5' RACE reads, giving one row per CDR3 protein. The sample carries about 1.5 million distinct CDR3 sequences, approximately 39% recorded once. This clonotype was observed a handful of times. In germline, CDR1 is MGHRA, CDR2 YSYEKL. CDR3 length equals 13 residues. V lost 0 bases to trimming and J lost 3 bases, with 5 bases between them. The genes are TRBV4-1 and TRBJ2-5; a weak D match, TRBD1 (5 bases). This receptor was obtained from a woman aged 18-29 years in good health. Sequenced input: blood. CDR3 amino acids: CASSQEGEETQYF. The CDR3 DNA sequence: TGCGCCAGCAGCCAAGAAGGGGAAGAGACCCAGTACTTC.